These T cell receptor beta chains were read from a single sample in a study of blood T cell repertoires in COVID-19. Some clones are missing from TCRdb's copy, which holds only in-frame ones; the method was immunoSEQ multiplex PCR. The repertoire holds over 150,000 clones, with about nine tenths as singletons. The sample consisted of peripheral blood. The source is a young man who had recovered from COVID-19. The CDR3 runs from the conserved cysteine through the conserved F or W. D genes are given only for firm matches. Only part of the rows carry a size: once, few, many, or a class if the clone is expanded.

CDR3aa,CDR3nt,j_gene,abundance,v_gene,d_gene
CASSSHSGKGETQYF,TGCGCCAGCAGCTCACATAGCGGGAAAGGAGAGACCCAGTACTTC,TRBJ2-5,once,TRBV5-1,TRBD2
CASSPRGQLNSPLHF,TGTGCCAGCAGCCCCCGGGGACAACTTAATTCACCCCTCCACTTT,TRBJ1-6,.,TRBV5-4,.
CASTVPGQGAGEQYF,TGTGCCAGTACGGTCCCAGGACAGGGGGCGGGCGAGCAGTACTTC,TRBJ2-7,.,TRBV27,TRBD1
CASSQPDRAAFF,TGTGCCAGCAGCCAGCCAGACAGGGCTGCTTTCTTT,TRBJ1-1,.,TRBV4-2,TRBD1
CASSLGGGSEQYF,TGTGCCAGCAGCTTGGGGGGAGGCTCCGAGCAGTACTTC,TRBJ2-7,.,TRBV7-3,.
CASSQDAGGPYEQYF,TGCGCCAGCAGCCAAGATGCGGGAGGGCCTTACGAGCAGTACTTC,TRBJ2-7,once,TRBV4-3,TRBD2
CASSRGQANSPLHF,TGTGCCAGCAGCCGAGGACAGGCGAATTCACCCCTCCACTTT,TRBJ1-6,.,TRBV28,TRBD1
CASVQGASSYEQYF,TGTGCCAGCGTTCAAGGGGCGAGCTCCTACGAGCAGTACTTC,TRBJ2-7,.,TRBV28,.
CASSAPGETQYF,TGTGCCAGCAGCGCCCCGGGGGAGACCCAGTACTTC,TRBJ2-5,.,TRBV9,.
CASVAGANYGYTF,TGTGCCAGCGTAGCAGGGGCCAACTATGGCTACACCTTC,TRBJ1-2,.,TRBV12-3/TRBV12-4,.
CASSSNWLKAKNIQYF,TGTGCCAGCAGCTCAAATTGGCTGAAAGCCAAAAACATTCAGTACTTC,TRBJ2-4,.,TRBV7-2,.
CASSPRTGGDYGYTF,TGTGCCAGCAGTCCTAGGACAGGGGGCGACTATGGCTACACCTTC,TRBJ1-2,.,TRBV2,TRBD1
CASSHMAGLQETQYF,TGCGCCAGCAGCCACATGGCGGGTCTCCAAGAGACCCAGTACTTC,TRBJ2-5,.,TRBV4-3,.
CASSQVGCQGGNSNQPQHF,TGTGCCAGCAGCCAAGTCGGATGTCAGGGGGGAAATAGCAATCAGCCCCAGCATTTT,TRBJ1-5,.,TRBV3-1/TRBV3-2,TRBD1
CASSRGTVDGYTF,TGTGCCAGCAGTAGAGGGACAGTGGATGGCTACACCTTC,TRBJ1-2,.,TRBV6-2/TRBV6-3,TRBD1